Shown below are 18 T cell receptor beta chains from a single sample sequenced in a study of blood T cell repertoires in COVID-19. Clones were sequenced by immunoSEQ multiplex PCR, and TCRdb holds only the in-frame ones, with some missing. The sample shows a few hundred thousand clones, about 86% of them seen only once. The sequenced sample was PBMCs or T cells enriched from blood (not recorded which). These receptors were obtained from a woman in her 40s with acute COVID-19.

The chain joins TRBV6-5 to TRBJ2-6; 8 bases align to TRBD2. Per the germline V gene, CDR1 is MNHEY and CDR2 is SVGAGI. The CDR3 contains 15 residues. DNA of the CDR3: TGTGCAGCGCGGGGGGCGAGTTCTGGGGCCAACGTCCTGACTTTC. Its protein product is CAARGASSGANVLTF.

This chain links TRBV5-3 with TRBJ2-7; TRBD1 matches 9 bases. TRBV5-3 is placed among ORFs of uncertain function. J gave up 4 bases and V 1 base, and 6 bases lay outside the gene matches. The CDR3 has 15 amino acids. The CDR3 is CARSLRPGQGYEQYF. CDR3 nucleotides: TGTGCCAGAAGCTTGCGTCCGGGACAGGGTTACGAGCAGTACTTC.

CDR3 DNA: TGTGCCAGCAGCTTACGAGCGGGGGGCACCACAGATACGCAGTATTTT. Translated, it gives CASSLRAGGTTDTQYF. The J gene is TRBJ2-3, the V gene TRBV7-2, with TRBD2 identical over 9 bases. The length of the CDR3 is 16 residues. The ends lost 2 bases at V and 2 bases at J; junction bases unmatched: 5. CDR1 is SGHTA and CDR2 is FQGNSA in the germline V gene.

The chain joins TRBV7-2 to TRBJ2-1; TRBD1 aligns across 9 bases. Trimming at V came to 5 bases and at J to 4 bases, leaving 6 bases not matched to a gene. Germline V gives CDR1 SGHTA, CDR2 FQGNSA. CDR3 length: 15 residues. This CDR3 reads CASSPGQGRYNEQFF. The CDR3 DNA sequence: TGTGCCAGCAGCCCGGGACAGGGAAGGTACAATGAGCAGTTCTTC.

CDR3: CASSPREGLAGPQHF. In DNA form, the CDR3 reads TGTGCCAGCTCACCCAGGGAGGGGTTAGCGGGGCCCCAGCATTTT. V gene TRBV18 combines with J gene TRBJ1-5; tentatively, D is TRBD1 (5 bases). Germline V gene sequence: CDR1 KGHSH, CDR2 LQKENI. This CDR3 spans 15 amino acids. V lost 3 bases and J lost 9, with 18 bases in between.

This clone was counted at least ten times. The chain combines TRBV9 with TRBJ2-5; possibly TRBD2 for D (5 bases). Trimming shortened V by 4 bases and J by 1 base, and 17 bases separated the two germline ends. The CDR3 spans 16 residues. CDR1 SGDLS and CDR2 YYNGEE come from the germline V gene. The CDR3 bases are TGTGCCAGCAGCCTCTATTGGACTCCCACCCAAGAGACCCAGTACTTC. It encodes CASSLYWTPTQETQYF.

This chain joins TRBV28 and TRBJ2-7; 12 bases fit TRBD1. CDR3 length equals 15 residues. Trimming at V came to 2 bases and at J to 7 bases, leaving 6 bases not matched to a gene. Germline CDR1 MDHEN, CDR2 SYDVKM. The CDR3 DNA sequence: TGTGCCAGCAGTTTAGGGGGACAGGGGGCGGGTGAGCAGTACTTC. Protein sequence: CASSLGGQGAGEQYF.

The rearrangement joins TRBV4-3 to TRBJ2-2; D unclear. The CDR3 is 12 residues long. CDR1 and CDR2 from the germline V gene are LGHNA and YSLEER. Trimming removed 4 bases from V and 5 bases from J, with 5 bases in between. In nucleotides, the CDR3 is TGCGCCAGCAGCCGACAAACCGGGGAGCTGTTTTTT. The encoded protein is CASSRQTGELFF.

CDR3 region: CASSPTRGQGGGDTQYF. The CDR3 coding sequence is TGTGCCAGCTCTCCTACTAGGGGACAGGGAGGTGGAGATACGCAGTATTTT. The V gene is TRBV18, the J gene TRBJ2-3, with TRBD1 matching 9 bases. Trimming cost V 6 bases and J 5 bases; bases outside gene matches: 15. CDR3 length equals 17 residues. The germline V gene has CDR1 KGHSH and CDR2 LQKENI. The complete variable domain, with remaining parts taken from reference TRBV18 and TRBJ2-3, reads NAGVMQNPRHLVRRRGQEARLRCSPMKGHSHVYWYRQLPEEGLKFMVYLQKENIIDESGMPKERFSAEFPKEGPSILRIQQVVRGDSAAYFCASSPTRGQGGGDTQYFGPGTRLTVL.

The chain couples TRBV29-1 to TRBJ1-2; 8 bases map to TRBD1. The CDR3 runs 15 residues. Germline V lookup: CDR1 SQVTM, CDR2 ANQGSEA. The J segment lost 6 bases and the V segment lost 2 bases, leaving 11 bases of the junction unmatched. The CDR3: CSVELQGARANGYTF. The DNA for the CDR3 is TGCAGCGTTGAACTTCAGGGGGCGAGGGCAAATGGCTACACCTTC.

The chain combines TRBV11-2 with TRBJ2-7; TRBD1 matches 7 bases. CDR1 and CDR2 from the germline V gene are SGHAT and FQNNGV. Germline trimming cut 5 bases from V and 7 bases from J; bases unmatched to any gene: 14. The length of the CDR3 is 15 residues. CDR3 nucleotides: TGTGCCAGCAGCCGGTTGCGGACAGGCCGCCGGGAGCAGTACTTC. Translation gives CASSRLRTGRREQYF.

The chain links TRBV6-5 to TRBJ2-7; a weak D match, TRBD1 (6 bases). CDR1 and CDR2 (germline): MNHEY, SVGAGI. V was shortened by 6 bases and J by 0 bases, with 12 bases between the two germline ends. This CDR3 is built from 14 residues. In DNA, the CDR3 is TGTGCCAGCAGCCGACAGGTCGACTCCTACGAGCAGTACTTC. This encodes CASSRQVDSYEQYF.

The rearrangement uses TRBV2 and TRBJ1-1; no clear D. This CDR3 has 12 amino acids. In germline, CDR1 is SNHLY, CDR2 FYNNEI. The ends were cut back, 3 bases at V and 3 bases at J, with 5 bases in the middle. CDR3 loop: CASSDTDTEAFF. In DNA, the CDR3 is TGTGCCAGCAGTGACACGGACACTGAAGCTTTCTTT.

This chain links TRBV7-9 with TRBJ2-3; D is perhaps TRBD1 (5 bases). Deletions cut 5 bases from V and 4 bases from J, with 10 bases between. CDR1 and CDR2 (germline): SEHNR, FQNEAQ (reference sequence). The CDR3 covers 13 residues. CDR3 in DNA: TGTGCCAGCAGCCCCCAGGGCGCAGATACGCAGTATTTT. This translates into CASSPQGADTQYF. The full variable domain, its missing parts supplied by reference TRBV7-9 and TRBJ2-3, is DTGVSQNPRHKITKRGQNVTFRCDPISEHNRLYWYRQTLGQGPEFLTYFQNEAQLEKSRLLSDRFSAERPKGSFSTLEIQRTEQGDSAMYLCASSPQGADTQYFGPGTRLTVL.

This clone has just one count. The chain couples TRBV4-2 to TRBJ1-2; D might be TRBD1 (5 bases). The germline CDR1 and CDR2 sequences are LGHNA and YNFKEQ. V lost 1 base and J 10 bases, leaving 10 bases between the germline ends. The CDR3 runs 12 residues. CDR3 bases: TGTGCCAGCAGCCAAGTGGAAGGGGCCTACACCTTC. Its protein product is CASSQVEGAYTF.

The rearrangement links TRBV9 to TRBJ2-5; maybe TRBD2 (6 bases). V was cut by 4 bases and J by 5 bases, with 15 bases left in between. The CDR3 spans 14 residues. Germline V gene data show CDR1 as SGDLS and CDR2 as YYNGEE. The CDR3, as DNA: TGTGCCAGCAGCACCTCCGGAGGGTCGGAGACCCAGTACTTC. It encodes CASSTSGGSETQYF.

This chain connects TRBV5-1 to TRBJ2-1, with a possible D match to TRBD1 (5 bases). Between the trimmed V and J ends, which lost 4 bases and 0 bases, there was a span of 14 bases. Germline V gives CDR1 SGHRS, CDR2 YFSETQ. The CDR3 is 16 residues long. CDR3 loop: CASSPQGISSYNEQFF. The CDR3 DNA reads TGCGCCAGCAGCCCTCAGGGTATCAGCTCCTACAATGAGCAGTTCTTC.

The rearrangement joins TRBV28 to TRBJ2-7, with TRBD2 identical over 7 bases. Germline values: CDR1 MDHEN, CDR2 SYDVKM. The CDR3 runs 15 residues. V dropped 1 base and J dropped 0; count of bases not matched to a gene: 3. CDR3 coding DNA: TGTGCCAGCAGTTTATTTGGCGGGAGCTCCTACGAGCAGTACTTC. Protein sequence: CASSLFGGSSYEQYF.